These 29 T cell receptor beta chains originate from one sample sequenced in a study of metastatic and nonmetastatic thyroid tumors. Thyroid surgery was preceded by no treatment in any patient. TCRdb re-clonotyped the PCR reads through MiXCR. The profile covers 30,000 or so clones, with around 30% appearing a single time and more than 30% taken by the ten largest. Material for sequencing was blood. Receptor source: a female donor with papillary thyroid cancer or a benign thyroid nodule (not recorded which). Some clones in this sample may be carry-over from other donors' samples.

In regard to this clone: This CDR3 is missing its conserved last phenylalanine or tryptophan, likely due to a read error. The chain couples TRBV6-4 to TRBJ2-2, with TRBD1 identical over 9 bases. There are 15 residues in the CDR3. Trimming cost V 11 bases and J 5 bases; bases outside gene matches: 12. Germline loops: CDR1 MRHNA, CDR2 SNTAGT. The CDR3 nucleotides are TGTGCCCGCACCCCCACAGGGGGCGAAACCGGGGAGCTGTTTTTG. Its translation: CARTPTGGETGELFL.

There are many counts of this clone. One base away lies a much larger clone, so this may be a sequencing read error. This chain connects TRBV12-3 or TRBV12-4 to TRBJ1-5; perhaps TRBD1 as D (5 bases). CDR3 length: 14 residues. Here the CDR3 reads CASSQFDSSQPQHF. In nucleotides, the CDR3 is TGTGCCAGCAGTCAATTCGACAGCAGTCAGCCCCAGCATTTT.

This clone was seen many times. The chain has TRBV6-4 and TRBJ2-7, with 12 nucleotides matching TRBD1. The length of the CDR3 is 20 residues. V trimming: 4 bases; J trimming: 2 bases; junction bases outside the gene matches: 18. Germline assignment: CDR1 MRHNA and CDR2 SNTAGT. The CDR3: CASSGSGTGGVRAGTYEQYF. The CDR3, as DNA: TGTGCCAGCAGTGGATCCGGGACAGGGGGCGTTCGGGCCGGGACCTACGAGCAGTACTTC.

The chain has TRBV5-6 and TRBJ2-1; D might be TRBD2 (7 bases). The germline V gene encodes CDR1 SGHDT and CDR2 YYEEEE. The length of the CDR3 is 13 residues. The V end was cut by 3 bases, the J end by 6 bases, with 10 bases between. CDR3: CASSWGGGNEQFF. CDR3 nucleotide sequence: TGTGCCAGCAGCTGGGGAGGGGGCAATGAGCAGTTCTTC.

This clone was seen ten or more times. The CDR3 protein is CASSYANYRGTIRITDTQYF. In DNA form, the CDR3 reads TGTGCCAGCAGTTATGCGAACTACAGGGGGACAATTCGGATCACAGATACGCAGTATTTT. V is TRBV28 and J is TRBJ2-3; 8 bases align to TRBD1. The CDR3 covers 20 residues. Germline CDR1 reads MDHEN; CDR2 reads SYDVKM. V lost 4 bases to trimming and J lost 2 bases; unmatched junction nucleotides: 20.

At least ten counts were recorded for this clone. The chain links TRBV5-5 to TRBJ1-1, with 7 bases lining up with TRBD1. Germline CDR1 SGHKS, CDR2 YYEKEE (reference sequence). This CDR3 contains 15 residues. Unmatched junction bases numbered 7, after V lost 3 bases and J lost 2 bases. CDR3 sequence (DNA): TGTGCCAGCAGCTGGCAGGGACAGCGAAACACTGAAGCTTTCTTT. This sequence encodes CASSWQGQRNTEAFF.

V and J are TRBV5-1 and TRBJ2-2; 8 bases align to TRBD2. The CDR3 sequence is 14 residues long. J lost 4 bases, V lost 4 bases, and 3 bases had no gene match. The germline gives CDR1 SGHRS, CDR2 YFSETQ. This CDR3 is CASSRTSPTGELFF. The CDR3 bases are TGCGCCAGCAGCAGGACTAGCCCCACCGGGGAGCTGTTTTTT.

The rearrangement links TRBV11-2 to TRBJ2-7; 8 bases fit TRBD1. J lost 6 bases, V lost 0 bases, and 13 bases had no gene match. The CDR3 runs to 17 residues. CDR1 is SGHAT and CDR2 is FQNNGV in the germline V gene. The CDR3 loop reads CASSLDSGAGTGREQYF. CDR3 nucleotide sequence: TGTGCCAGCAGCTTAGATTCAGGAGCCGGGACAGGCCGCGAGCAGTACTTC. Together with reference TRBV11-2 and TRBJ2-7, the CDR3 gives the full variable domain: EAGVAQSPRYKIIEKRQSVAFWCNPISGHATLYWYQQILGQGPKLLIQFQNNGVVDDSQLPKDRFSAERLKGVDSTLKIQPAKLEDSAVYLCASSLDSGAGTGREQYFGPGTRLTVT.

This clone was observed many times. The chain is built from TRBV20-1 and TRBJ1-1; no clear D gene. The V end lost 1 base, the J end lost 1 base, and 13 bases lay between the germline ends. This CDR3 is 15 amino acids long. Germline V gene sequence: CDR1 DFQATT, CDR2 SNEGSKA (reference sequence). CDR3 sequence: CSARVKEISNTEAFF. The CDR3 DNA sequence: TGCAGTGCTAGAGTAAAGGAAATATCGAACACTGAAGCTTTCTTT.

This clone has ten or more counts. The V gene is TRBV13, the J gene TRBJ1-1; D not resolved. The CDR3 has 15 amino acids. The V end was cut by 3 bases, the J end by 0 bases, with 11 bases between. CDR1 and CDR2 (germline): PRHDT, FYEKMQ (reference sequence). For the CDR3, the DNA is TGTGCCAGCAGCTTCATCCACCTTTTGAACACTGAAGCTTTCTTT. Translated: CASSFIHLLNTEAFF.

The chain couples TRBV4-2 to TRBJ2-6; 8 bases align to TRBD1. CDR3 size: 20 residues. V gave up 4 bases and J gave up 1 base; unmatched junction bases: 15. Germline assignment: CDR1 LGHNA and CDR2 YNFKEQ. CDR3 in amino acids: CASSPQGARIQSSGANVLTF. The CDR3 bases are TGTGCCAGCAGCCCCCAGGGGGCCCGGATTCAGAGTTCTGGGGCCAACGTCCTGACTTTC.

This clone was counted at least ten times. The genes are TRBV4-2 and TRBJ2-1; the match to TRBD2 covers 11 bases. CDR3 length: 14 residues. Germline CDR1 reads LGHNA; CDR2 reads YNFKEQ. The trim removed 6 bases at V and 6 bases at J, leaving 4 bases unmatched. CDR3 in amino acids: CASSSGRDINEQFF. The CDR3 nucleotides read TGTGCCAGCAGTAGCGGGAGGGACATCAATGAGCAGTTCTTC.

This clone was counted a single time. Relative to the germline gene, one junction end is altered; a read error may explain this. V is TRBV3-1 and J is TRBJ2-7; 7 positions match TRBD1. This CDR3 comprises 14 residues. Germline V gene data show CDR1 as LGHDT and CDR2 as YNNKEL (reference sequence). The DNA of the CDR3 is TGTGCCAGCAGCCTGGACAGGATGGGCTCCGAGGAGTACTTC. Translating it yields CASSLDRMGSEEYF.

This clone appeared many times. The CDR3 sequence is CASAQGASSYEQYF. In DNA form, the CDR3 reads TGTGCCAGCGCCCAGGGAGCCTCCTCCTACGAGCAGTACTTC. The rearrangement links TRBV6-1 to TRBJ2-7; either TRBD1 or TRBD2 may fit D (5 bases each). Germline V gene sequence: CDR1 MNHNS, CDR2 SASEGT. CDR3 length: 14 amino acids. The V gene lost 8 bases and the J gene lost 0 bases, with 14 bases spanning the gap.

The V and J genes are TRBV30 and TRBJ1-2; D is possibly TRBD1 (6 bases). CDR3 length: 13 residues. Germline V gene lookup returns CDR1 GTSNPN and CDR2 SVGIG (reference sequence). The V end was cut by 1 base, the J end by 4 bases, with 10 bases between. CDR3 nucleotide sequence: TGTGCCTGGAGTGCCGAGGACAGCTATGGCTACACCTTC. Translated: CAWSAEDSYGYTF.

Notes on this clone: It may be a read error: a sequence one base away is much more abundant. The chain employs TRBV27 and TRBJ1-1, with no clear D. This CDR3 is built from 18 residues. CDR1 and CDR2 from the germline V gene are MNHEY and SMNVEV (reference sequence). V gave up 5 bases and J gave up 1 base, with 23 bases separating them. CDR3 sequence reads: CASSKDAQVIAANTEAFF. Here the CDR3 DNA reads TGTGCCAGCAGTAAGGATGCCCAGGTCATAGCGGCGAACACTGAAGCTTTCTTT.

The sample holds many counts of this clone. V usage is TRBV3-1 and J usage is TRBJ2-3, with D maybe TRBD2 (6 bases). Germline CDR1 is LGHDT and CDR2 is YNNKEL (reference sequence). Trimming pared 0 bases from V and 0 bases from J, leaving 10 bases between. CDR3 length equals 16 residues. The CDR3 loop is CASSQDWRDSTDTQYF. The CDR3 coding sequence is TGTGCCAGCAGCCAAGATTGGAGGGATAGCACAGATACGCAGTATTTT.

This clone was found many times. A read error may be the cause here, since a much bigger clone is one base away. The rearrangement joins TRBV28 to TRBJ2-7; possible D gene TRBD2, 6 bases. This CDR3 has 16 amino acids. The germline V gene encodes CDR1 MDHEN and CDR2 SYDVKM. V lost 4 bases and J lost 9, with 25 bases in between. DNA of the CDR3: TGTGCCAGCAGTTCTACCCTAGAGGCTAACGGGAGTGGGCAGTACTTC. Amino acids: CASSSTLEANGSGQYF. Full variable domain (outside the CDR3, taken from reference TRBV28 and TRBJ2-7): DVKVTQSSRYLVKRTGEKVFLECVQDMDHENMFWYRQDPGLGLRLIYFSYDVKMKEKGDIPEGYSVSREKKERFSLILESASTNQTSMYLCASSSTLEANGSGQYFGPGTRLTVT.

Comment on this clone: A much larger clone is a single base away; this may be a read error. The V call is TRBV5-6, the J call TRBJ2-3; 7 nucleotides agree with TRBD1. Unmatched junction bases numbered 8, after V lost 5 bases and J lost 2 bases. Germline V gives CDR1 SGHDT, CDR2 YYEEEE. The CDR3 length is 15 residues. CDR3 coding DNA: TGTGCCAGCAGATTGAGGCAGGGGGTCACAGATACGCAGTATTTT. Protein product: CASRLRQGVTDTQYF.

This clone showed up many times. The rearrangement uses TRBV4-1 and TRBJ1-1; D is possibly TRBD1 (5 bases). This CDR3 has 14 amino acids. Germline assignment: CDR1 MGHRA and CDR2 YSYEKL. V dropped 2 bases and J dropped 1 base, with 8 bases sitting between them. CDR3 coding DNA: TGCGCCAGCAGCCAAATCCAGGGGAACACTGAAGCTTTCTTT. Amino acids: CASSQIQGNTEAFF.

The sample holds a few counts of this clone. The chain carries TRBV6-1 and TRBJ2-7, with unresolved D. V was pared by 4 bases and J by 6 bases, with 10 bases between. The CDR3 has 12 residues. Germline CDR1 is MNHNS and CDR2 is SASEGT. CDR3 sequence reads: CASSVTAREQYF. CDR3 coding DNA: TGTGCCAGCAGTGTAACAGCTCGCGAGCAGTACTTC.

Turning to this clone: The junction differs from germline at one of its ends, possibly a read error. This rearrangement joins TRBV28 to TRBJ2-3; TRBD2 matches at 11 bases. Germline V gives CDR1 MDHEN, CDR2 SYDVKM. CDR3 length: 16 residues. The chain's CDR3 is CANSSTALAGAYLQYF. The CDR3 coding sequence is TGTGCCAACAGTTCCACCGCACTAGCGGGAGCCTATCTGCAGTATTTT.

J is TRBJ2-7 and V is TRBV7-6; tentatively, D is TRBD1 (6 bases). CDR3 size: 14 residues. V gave up 1 base and J gave up 4 bases, with 11 bases separating them. CDR1 and CDR2 (germline): SGHVS, FNYEAQ. The CDR3 is CASSLGTGSYEQYV. The CDR3 nucleotides are TGTGCCAGCAGCTTAGGCACAGGGAGTTACGAGCAGTACGTC.

The chain links TRBV11-1 to TRBJ1-1, with D possibly being TRBD1 (5 bases). Germline V gene sequence: CDR1 SGHAT, CDR2 FQDESV (reference sequence). Trimming took 1 base from V and 0 from J, leaving 15 bases between them. This CDR3 is built from 17 residues. The CDR3 DNA sequence: TGTGCCAGCAGCTTAGGGGGGTTTTTGCAGATGAACACTGAAGCTTTCTTT. Its translation: CASSLGGFLQMNTEAFF. Supplemented by reference TRBV11-1 and TRBJ1-1, the full variable domain reads EAEVAQSPRYKITEKSQAVAFWCDPISGHATLYWYRQILGQGPELLVQFQDESVVDDSQLPKDRFSAERLKGVDSTLKIQPAELGDSAMYLCASSLGGFLQMNTEAFFGQGTRLTVV.

The table lists this clone with many counts. This may arise from a read error, as a much more abundant clone is one base away. The same CDR3 is also encoded by other DNA sequences in this sample. The chain is built from TRBV19 and TRBJ2-2; tentatively, D is TRBD2 (5 bases). This CDR3 comprises 18 residues. The V gene lost 4 bases and the J gene lost 6 bases, with 24 bases spanning the gap. Looked up from germline, CDR1 is LNHDA and CDR2 is SQIVND (reference sequence). The DNA of the CDR3 is TGTGCCAGTAGTACCAGGCCCAAGTTGGTAGCGTCCCCCGGGGAGCTGTTTTTT. Protein sequence: CASSTRPKLVASPGELFF.

The rearrangement uses TRBV5-1 and TRBJ2-1; possibly TRBD2 for D (5 bases). Germline lookup yields CDR1 SGHRS and CDR2 YFSETQ. The CDR3 spans 17 residues. Trimming took 0 bases from V and 3 from J, leaving 16 bases between them. The CDR3 coding sequence is TGCGCCAGCAGCTTGGCCTTGGGTGGGAGAGGCTACAATGAGCAGTTCTTC. Encoded protein: CASSLALGGRGYNEQFF.

This clone was recorded many times. The CDR3 sequence: CSATDRVGGYTF. In DNA form, the CDR3 reads TGCAGTGCCACCGACAGGGTCGGCGGCTACACCTTC. The rearrangement joins TRBV20-1 to TRBJ1-2; 7 nucleotides agree with TRBD1. The CDR3 totals 12 residues. Germline values: CDR1 DFQATT, CDR2 SNEGSKA (reference sequence). Trimming cost V 6 bases and J 8 bases; bases outside gene matches: 9.

This clone has a single count. The junction differs from germline at one of its ends, possibly a read error. V usage is TRBV10-3 and J usage is TRBJ2-7; 8 nucleotides line up with TRBD2. Germline V gives CDR1 ENHRY, CDR2 SYGVKD. CDR3 length equals 16 residues. The DNA of the CDR3 is TGTGCCATCAGTGAAAACCTACTAGCGGTAGGTCTCGAGCAGGACTTC. This gives the protein CAISENLLAVGLEQDF.

The chain joins TRBV11-2 to TRBJ1-2; D remains ambiguous. The V end was cut by 3 bases, the J end by 0 bases, with 14 bases between. Germline-derived CDR1 and CDR2 are SGHAT and FQNNGV. The CDR3 has 16 amino acids. The CDR3 sequence is CASSFLGRKANYGYTF. The DNA of the CDR3 is TGTGCCAGCAGCTTCTTGGGGAGAAAAGCTAACTATGGCTACACCTTC.